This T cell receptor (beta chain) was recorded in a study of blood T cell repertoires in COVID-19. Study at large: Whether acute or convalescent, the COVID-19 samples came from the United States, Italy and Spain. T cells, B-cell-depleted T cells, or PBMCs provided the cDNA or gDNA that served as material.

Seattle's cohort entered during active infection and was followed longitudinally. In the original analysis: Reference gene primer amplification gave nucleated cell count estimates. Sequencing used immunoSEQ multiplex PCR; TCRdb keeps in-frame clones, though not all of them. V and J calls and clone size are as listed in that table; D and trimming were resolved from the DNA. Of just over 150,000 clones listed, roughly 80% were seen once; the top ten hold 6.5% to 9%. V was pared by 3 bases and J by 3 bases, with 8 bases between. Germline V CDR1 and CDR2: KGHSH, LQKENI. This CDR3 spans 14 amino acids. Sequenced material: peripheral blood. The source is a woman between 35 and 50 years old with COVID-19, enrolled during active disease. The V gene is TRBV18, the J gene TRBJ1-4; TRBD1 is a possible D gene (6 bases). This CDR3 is CASSPPGANEKLFF. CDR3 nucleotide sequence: TGTGCCAGCTCACCGCCAGGGGCTAATGAAAAACTGTTTTTT.